This TCR beta chain is from a study of T-cell reconstitution after alpha-beta-depleted transplantation in children. V lost 5 bases to trimming and J lost 6 bases, with 14 bases between them. The CDR3 sequence is 13 residues long. Germline V lookup: CDR1 DFQATT, CDR2 SNEGSKA (reference sequence). Unique molecular identifiers were incorporated during preparation of the TCRbeta library. TCRdb independently ran MiXCR on the PCR reads; one entry per CDR3 protein. The sample yields approximately 89,000 distinct CDR3 sequences, around 15% seen once. The chain joins TRBV20-1 to TRBJ1-5; TRBD1 might be the D (6 bases). The specimen comprised PBMCs, mostly from graft donor cells, sampled 180 days after TCRalphabeta/CD19-depleted stem cell transplant. The receptor was isolated from a male patient aged 2 to 10 who had a stem cell transplant for acute lymphoblastic leukemia, so the T cells may come from the graft donor. CDR3 sequence: CSAQGPLGQPQHF. The CDR3 region has the DNA TGCAGTGCTCAGGGGCCGTTAGGTCAGCCCCAGCATTTT.